A selection of T cell receptor beta chains follows, all from one sample in a study of T and B cells in COVID-19 patients. From the multiplex PCR reads, TCRdb called clonotypes with MiXCR, one entry per CDR3 protein. The data hold under 15,000 distinct CDR3 sequences, with around 28% observed a single time. The specimen sequenced was blood. The receptors come from a human donor who had recovered from COVID-19. CDR3s include the opening cysteine and the closing phenylalanine or tryptophan.

CDR3	V	J
CASSYSRGNTIYF	TRBV6-5	TRBJ1-3
CASSTPRQGTYEQYF	TRBV19	TRBJ2-7
CSVGQEANYGYTF	TRBV29-1	TRBJ1-2
CASSIQGGVQETQYF	TRBV19	TRBJ2-5
CSVEDRGLISGEKLFF	TRBV29-1	TRBJ1-4
CASSLVAGARNTIYF	TRBV5-5	TRBJ1-3
CASSHVVGTGNSGANVLTF	TRBV4-3	TRBJ2-6
CAWTRERGSYNEQFF	TRBV30	TRBJ2-1
CAIGTGPYEQYF	TRBV10-3	TRBJ2-7
CASSLDRKKDYGYTF	TRBV19	TRBJ1-2
CASSIRLRGDSPLHF	TRBV19	TRBJ1-6
CSAGTSGSDDLIF	TRBV29-1	TRBJ2-1
CASSPIERDTQYF	TRBV7-2	TRBJ2-3
CASSPLYNEQFF	TRBV18	TRBJ2-1
CATSREAGGPTDTQYF	TRBV15	TRBJ2-3
CASSGGVSYEQYF	TRBV27	TRBJ2-7
CARKDASGRPLSYEQYF	TRBV19	TRBJ2-7
CASSLFGGVNQPQHF	TRBV5-6	TRBJ1-5